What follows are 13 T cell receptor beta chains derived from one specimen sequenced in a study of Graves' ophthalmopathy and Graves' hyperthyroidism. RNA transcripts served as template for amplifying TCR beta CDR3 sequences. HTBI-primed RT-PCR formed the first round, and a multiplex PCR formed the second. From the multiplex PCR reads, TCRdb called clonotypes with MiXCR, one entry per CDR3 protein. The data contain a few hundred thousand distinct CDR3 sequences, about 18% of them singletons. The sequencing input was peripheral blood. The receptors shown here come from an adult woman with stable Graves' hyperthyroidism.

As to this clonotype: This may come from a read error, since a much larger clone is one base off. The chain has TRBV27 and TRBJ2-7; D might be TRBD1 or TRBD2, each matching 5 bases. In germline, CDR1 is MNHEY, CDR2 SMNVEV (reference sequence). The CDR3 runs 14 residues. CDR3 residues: CASSLHAGLREHYF. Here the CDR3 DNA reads TGTGCCAGCAGTTTACACGCAGGGCTAAGGGAGCACTACTTC.

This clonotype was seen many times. CDR3 sequence: CASSEASLRITEQYF. CDR3 coding DNA: TGTGCCAGCAGTGAAGCGTCCCTCCGGATAACCGAGCAGTACTTC. The chain couples TRBV2 to TRBJ2-7; D not certain. Deletions cut 0 bases from V and 6 bases from J, with 15 bases between. CDR3 length: 15 amino acids. The V gene's germline CDR1 is SNHLY and CDR2 FYNNEI.

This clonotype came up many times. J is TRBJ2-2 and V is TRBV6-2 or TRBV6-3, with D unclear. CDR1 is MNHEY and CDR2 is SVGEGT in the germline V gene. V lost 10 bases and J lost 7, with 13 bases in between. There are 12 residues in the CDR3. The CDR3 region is CATMVAFGELFF. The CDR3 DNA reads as TGTGCCACCATGGTAGCCTTCGGGGAGCTGTTTTTT.

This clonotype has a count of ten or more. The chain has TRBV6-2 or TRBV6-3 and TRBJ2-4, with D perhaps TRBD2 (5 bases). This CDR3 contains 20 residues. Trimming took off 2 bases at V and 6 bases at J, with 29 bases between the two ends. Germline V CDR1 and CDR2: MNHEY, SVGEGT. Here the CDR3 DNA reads TGTGCCAGCAGTTACCGGGCCAGCGGAGGAGCGTCTTTCCCCGGAAACATTCAGTACTTC. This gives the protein CASSYRASGGASFPGNIQYF.

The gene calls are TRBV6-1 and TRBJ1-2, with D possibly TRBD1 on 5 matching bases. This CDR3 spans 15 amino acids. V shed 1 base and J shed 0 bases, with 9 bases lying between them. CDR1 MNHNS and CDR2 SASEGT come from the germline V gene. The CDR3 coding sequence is TGTGCCAGCAGTGAAGATGACAGCGCTAACTATGGCTACACCTTC. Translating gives CASSEDDSANYGYTF.

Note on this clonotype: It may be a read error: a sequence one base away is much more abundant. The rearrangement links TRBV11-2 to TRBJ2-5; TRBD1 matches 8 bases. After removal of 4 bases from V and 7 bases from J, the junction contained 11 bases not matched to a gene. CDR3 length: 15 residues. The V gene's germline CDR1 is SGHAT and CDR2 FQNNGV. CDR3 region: CASSSTTGDGMTQYF. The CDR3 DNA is TGTGCCAGCAGCTCAACGACAGGGGATGGAATGACCCAGTACTTC. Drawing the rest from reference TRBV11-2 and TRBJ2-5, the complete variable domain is EAGVAQSPRYKIIEKRQSVAFWCNPISGHATLYWYQQILGQGPKLLIQFQNNGVVDDSQLPKDRFSAERLKGVDSTLKIQPAKLEDSAVYLCASSSTTGDGMTQYFGPGTRLLVL.

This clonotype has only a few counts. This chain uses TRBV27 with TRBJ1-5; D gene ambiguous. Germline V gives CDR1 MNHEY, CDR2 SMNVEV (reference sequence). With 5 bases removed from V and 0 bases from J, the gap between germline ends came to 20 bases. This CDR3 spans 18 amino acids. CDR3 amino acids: CASSPTPTLGNSNQPQHF. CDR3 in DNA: TGTGCCAGCAGTCCAACCCCAACCTTGGGGAATAGCAATCAGCCCCAGCATTTT.

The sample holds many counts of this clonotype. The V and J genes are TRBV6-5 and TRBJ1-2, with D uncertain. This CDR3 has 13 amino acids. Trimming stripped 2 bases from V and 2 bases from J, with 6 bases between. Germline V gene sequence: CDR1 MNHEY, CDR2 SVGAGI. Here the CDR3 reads CASSYEGNYGYTF. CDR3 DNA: TGTGCCAGCAGTTACGAGGGAAACTATGGCTACACCTTC.

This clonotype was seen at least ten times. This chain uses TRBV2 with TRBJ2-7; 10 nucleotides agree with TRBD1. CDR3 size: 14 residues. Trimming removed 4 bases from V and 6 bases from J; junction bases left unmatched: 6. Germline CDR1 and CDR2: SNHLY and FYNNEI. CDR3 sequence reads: CASSGGQGRREQYF. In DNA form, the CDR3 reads TGTGCCAGCAGTGGGGGACAGGGGAGGCGCGAGCAGTACTTC.

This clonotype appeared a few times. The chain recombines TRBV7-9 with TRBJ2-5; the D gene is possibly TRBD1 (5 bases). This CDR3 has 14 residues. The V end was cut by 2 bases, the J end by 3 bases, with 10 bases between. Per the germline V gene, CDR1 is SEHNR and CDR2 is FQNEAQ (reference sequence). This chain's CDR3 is CASSLIGREETQYF. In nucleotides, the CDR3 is TGTGCCAGCAGCTTAATTGGCAGGGAAGAGACCCAGTACTTC.

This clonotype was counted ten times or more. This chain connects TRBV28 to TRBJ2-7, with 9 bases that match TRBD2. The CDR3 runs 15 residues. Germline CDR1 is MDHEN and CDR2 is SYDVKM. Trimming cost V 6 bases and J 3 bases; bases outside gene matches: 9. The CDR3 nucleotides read TGTGCCAGCAGACCGGCGGGTAGCGGGAGCTACGAGCAGTACTTC. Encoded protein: CASRPAGSGSYEQYF.

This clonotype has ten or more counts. The CDR3 nucleotides are TGTGCCAGTAGTATAGGACTGCAGAACACTGAAGCTTTCTTT. Translating it yields CASSIGLQNTEAFF. The chain links TRBV19 to TRBJ1-1; no clear D gene. This CDR3 is 14 amino acids long. Trimming stripped 1 base from V and 1 base from J, with 7 bases between. Germline CDR1 is LNHDA and CDR2 is SQIVND (reference sequence).

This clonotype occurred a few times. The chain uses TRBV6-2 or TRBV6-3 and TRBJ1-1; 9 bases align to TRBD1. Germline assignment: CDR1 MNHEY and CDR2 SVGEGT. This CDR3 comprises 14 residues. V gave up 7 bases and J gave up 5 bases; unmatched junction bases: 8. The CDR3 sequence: CASNRGGQGTEAFF. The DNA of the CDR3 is TGTGCCAGCAACAGAGGGGGACAGGGTACTGAAGCTTTCTTT.